The sample holds many counts of the clone carrying this T cell receptor (beta chain). As yet, its antigen is unknown. RNA served as the template for amplifying TCR beta CDR3 regions. HTBI primers served in a first-round RT-PCR, which a second-round multiplex PCR followed. TCRdb re-called the multiplex PCR reads through MiXCR, storing one row per CDR3 protein. The repertoire holds 400,000 to 450,000 distinct CDR3 sequences, with roughly 21% as singletons. The germline V gene encodes CDR1 SGHVS and CDR2 FQNEAQ. This CDR3 spans 16 amino acids. Trimming pared 0 bases from V and 4 bases from J, leaving 16 bases between. The sample belongs to a study of Graves' ophthalmopathy and Graves' hyperthyroidism. General observations from the study: As the model predicted ophthalmopathy progression, it achieved a sensitivity of around 71% and a specificity of 72.22%. With around 88% sensitivity and roughly 77% specificity, a 13-signature model separated ophthalmopathy from stable hyperthyroidism.

The clonotype was recovered from a woman in her late teens or twenties with stable Graves' hyperthyroidism. The rearrangement joins TRBV7-8 to TRBJ2-7; D is ambiguous. The sample was peripheral blood. The CDR3 DNA is TGTGCCAGCAGCTTAGCCCGGGCCTCCCTCAATTACGAGCAGTACTTC. Encoded protein: CASSLARASLNYEQYF.